Listed here are 14 T cell receptor beta chains from one sample, sequenced in a study of T cells in Graves' hyperthyroidism and ophthalmopathy. Amplified regions were TCR beta CDR3 sequences from RNA transcripts. HTBI primers were the set used in a first-round RT-PCR of the TCR CDR3. In TCRdb, the multiplex PCR reads were re-called with MiXCR into one record per CDR3 protein. The repertoire holds 450,000 to 600,000 distinct CDR3 sequences, just under 20% seen once, with roughly 44% in the top ten. Sequencing was performed on blood. These receptor sequences come from a man aged 40-49 years with Graves' ophthalmopathy.

In its sample, this clonotype was seen many times. The genes are TRBV6-1 and TRBJ2-1, with 10 bases aligning to TRBD2. Germline CDR1 and CDR2: MNHNS and SASEGT. Trimming took 6 bases from V and 7 from J; bases not matched to a gene: 12. This CDR3 is 16 amino acids long. The CDR3 DNA reads as TGTGCCAGCAGATACAAAGGGACTAGCGAGGTTAATGAGCAGTTCTTC. Protein product: CASRYKGTSEVNEQFF.

The table lists this clonotype with many counts. The V and J genes are TRBV5-1 and TRBJ2-5; the D is unclear. This CDR3 contains 15 residues. Trimming took 0 bases from V and 0 from J, leaving 9 bases between them. Looked up from germline, CDR1 is SGHRS and CDR2 is YFSETQ. The CDR3 DNA reads as TGCGCCAGCAGCTTGGACAAGGCAAACCAAGAGACCCAGTACTTC. This codes for CASSLDKANQETQYF.

The genes are TRBV6-1 and TRBJ1-1, with TRBD1 matching 11 bases. Losses at the gene ends were 6 bases for V and 10 bases for J; bases not matched to a gene: 7. This CDR3 comprises 13 residues. Germline CDR1 is MNHNS and CDR2 is SASEGT. The CDR3 DNA reads TGTGCCAGCAGCAAGGACAGGGGGCAGGGAGCTTTCTTT. It translates to CASSKDRGQGAFF.

This clonotype was found many times. The gene calls are TRBV6-1 and TRBJ1-5, with a possible D match to TRBD1 (5 bases). Germline CDR1 is MNHNS and CDR2 is SASEGT. There are 13 residues in the CDR3. Trimming removed 2 bases from V and 7 bases from J, with 9 bases in between. The CDR3 is CASSERGQQPQHF. The CDR3 bases are TGTGCCAGCAGTGAACGGGGCCAGCAGCCCCAGCATTTT.

This clonotype was seen ten or more times. V and J are TRBV11-2 and TRBJ2-5; D perhaps matches TRBD2 (7 bases). This CDR3 is 17 amino acids long. Trimming left V 3 bases short and J 5 bases short, with 22 bases between. Germline V gene sequence: CDR1 SGHAT, CDR2 FQNNGV. The CDR3 nucleotides are TGTGCCAGCAGCTTCCCCAAGGGGGGGGCGGGATCGGAGACCCAGTACTTC. It specifies CASSFPKGGAGSETQYF. Supplemented by reference TRBV11-2 and TRBJ2-5, the full variable domain reads EAGVAQSPRYKIIEKRQSVAFWCNPISGHATLYWYQQILGQGPKLLIQFQNNGVVDDSQLPKDRFSAERLKGVDSTLKIQPAKLEDSAVYLCASSFPKGGAGSETQYFGPGTRLLVL.

This clonotype was found many times. This rearrangement joins TRBV3-1 to TRBJ1-2; D possibly corresponds to TRBD1 (6 bases). The CDR3 consists of 13 residues. The germline V and J ends were trimmed by 0 bases and 4 bases, with 6 bases remaining between them. Germline assignment: CDR1 LGHDT and CDR2 YNNKEL (reference sequence). The CDR3, as DNA: TGTGCCAGCAGCCAAGACAGGGGCTATGGCTACACCTTC. This sequence encodes CASSQDRGYGYTF.

In this sample, this clonotype turned up many times. V usage is TRBV11-2 and J usage is TRBJ2-2, with a possible D match to TRBD1 (5 bases). The V gene's germline CDR1 is SGHAT and CDR2 FQNNGV. Trimming pared 0 bases from V and 1 base from J, leaving 9 bases between. This CDR3 has 16 residues. The CDR3 sequence: CASSLDNRRNTGELFF. CDR3 in DNA: TGTGCCAGCAGCTTAGATAACAGGAGGAACACCGGGGAGCTGTTTTTT.

J is TRBJ2-7 and V is TRBV10-3, with D unclear. The V gene lost 2 bases and the J gene lost 4 bases, with 9 bases spanning the gap. There are 13 residues in the CDR3. Germline CDR1 and CDR2: ENHRY and SYGVKD. The CDR3 region has the DNA TGTGCCATCAGTGAGGGAAATGGTTACGAGCAGTACTTC. It codes for CAISEGNGYEQYF.

The J gene is TRBJ1-5, the V gene TRBV20-1; tentatively, D is TRBD1 (6 bases). This CDR3 region has 13 residues. Germline CDR1 and CDR2: DFQATT and SNEGSKA (reference sequence). Trimming stripped 1 base from V and 5 bases from J, with 9 bases between. The CDR3 protein is CSARGAGDQPQHF. For the CDR3, the DNA is TGCAGTGCTAGAGGTGCAGGGGATCAGCCCCAGCATTTT.

This clonotype turned up a few times. V and J are TRBV2 and TRBJ1-4, with TRBD1 identical over 8 bases. The CDR3 has 14 residues. Trimming took 7 bases from V and 8 from J; bases not matched to a gene: 9. CDR1 and CDR2 from the germline V gene are SNHLY and FYNNEI. The CDR3 is CASNYRGEGEKLFF. The CDR3, as DNA: TGTGCCAGCAACTACAGGGGGGAAGGCGAAAAACTGTTTTTT.

The genes are TRBV27 and TRBJ2-2; TRBD1 matches 8 bases. Trimming removed 6 bases from V and 5 bases from J; junction bases left unmatched: 8. This CDR3 contains 15 residues. The V gene's germline CDR1 is MNHEY and CDR2 SMNVEV (reference sequence). This CDR3 reads CASRKMTGETGELFF. DNA of the CDR3: TGTGCCAGCAGGAAGATGACAGGGGAAACCGGGGAGCTGTTTTTT.

This clonotype has a count of ten or more. The V call is TRBV11-2, the J call TRBJ2-1; TRBD2 matches at 8 bases. Germline CDR1 SGHAT, CDR2 FQNNGV. CDR3 length: 15 residues. The V segment lost 5 bases and the J segment 4 bases; nucleotides outside the gene matches: 7. Written as DNA, the CDR3 is TGTGCCAGCAGCCCAATAGCGGGAAGATACAATGAGCAGTTCTTC. Encoded protein: CASSPIAGRYNEQFF.

This clonotype was seen a few times. This chain connects TRBV24-1 to TRBJ1-5; unclear D gene. V lost 1 base to trimming and J lost 3 bases, with 9 bases between them. Germline CDR1 and CDR2: KGHDR and SFDVKD. The CDR3 has 15 residues. CDR3 region: CATSDLTRYNQPQHF. CDR3 nucleotides: TGTGCCACCAGTGATTTAACACGGTACAATCAGCCCCAGCATTTT.

V usage is TRBV29-1 and J usage is TRBJ2-1, with 9 bases matching TRBD2. Germline CDR1 is SQVTM and CDR2 is ANQGSEA. CDR3 length equals 14 residues. Unmatched junction bases numbered 10, after V lost 7 bases and J lost 6 bases. This CDR3 reads CSAPAREGSNEQFF. DNA of the CDR3: TGCAGCGCCCCCGCGCGGGAGGGATCCAATGAGCAGTTCTTC.